The 4 T cell receptor beta chains below come from one sample, sequenced in a study of T cell responses to AZD1222 COVID-19 vaccine. The repertoire was sequenced with immunoSEQ multiplex PCR; TCRdb's copy has only in-frame clones and lacks some. The sample holds roughly 53,000 clones; approximately 85% are singletons and the top ten take approximately 20%. The source was peripheral blood, collected on day 0 of MenACWY control vaccination. Receptors originate from an adult in good health.

This clone was seen once. The rearrangement links TRBV6-5 to TRBJ1-3, with D tentatively TRBD1 (6 bases). Trimming took off 7 bases at V and 4 bases at J, with 17 bases between the two ends. Per germline, CDR1 MNHEY and CDR2 SVGAGI. The CDR3 runs 15 residues. CDR3 loop: CASILKQGPGNTIYF. The CDR3 coding sequence is TGTGCCAGCATTCTGAAACAGGGCCCCGGAAACACCATATATTTT.

The gene calls are TRBV2 and TRBJ2-7, with D perhaps TRBD1 (7 bases). Trimming took off 6 bases at V and 1 base at J, with 19 bases between the two ends. Germline V lookup: CDR1 SNHLY, CDR2 FYNNEI. The CDR3 spans 16 residues. In nucleotides, the CDR3 is TGTGCCAGCAGGCGGGACAGTCCCCAACTTTCCTACGAGCAGTACTTC. It encodes CASRRDSPQLSYEQYF.

This chain connects TRBV6-2 or TRBV6-3 to TRBJ2-7; D remains ambiguous. The CDR3 sequence is 15 residues long. Germline V gene sequence: CDR1 MNHEY, CDR2 SVGEGT. Trimming took off 3 bases at V and 4 bases at J, with 16 bases between the two ends. This CDR3 is CASSYSWTQNYEQYF. The CDR3 DNA is TGTGCCAGCAGTTATTCTTGGACCCAAAATTACGAGCAGTACTTC.

This chain uses TRBV19 with TRBJ2-7; D may be TRBD2 (6 bases). The germline V and J ends were trimmed by 3 bases and 6 bases, with 24 bases remaining between them. Germline CDR1 LNHDA, CDR2 SQIVND (reference sequence). CDR3 length equals 17 residues. DNA of the CDR3: TGTGCCAGTAGTATTGGGAGTGCGGGGAGGCGCCCCAGCGAGCAGTACTTC. It codes for CASSIGSAGRRPSEQYF.